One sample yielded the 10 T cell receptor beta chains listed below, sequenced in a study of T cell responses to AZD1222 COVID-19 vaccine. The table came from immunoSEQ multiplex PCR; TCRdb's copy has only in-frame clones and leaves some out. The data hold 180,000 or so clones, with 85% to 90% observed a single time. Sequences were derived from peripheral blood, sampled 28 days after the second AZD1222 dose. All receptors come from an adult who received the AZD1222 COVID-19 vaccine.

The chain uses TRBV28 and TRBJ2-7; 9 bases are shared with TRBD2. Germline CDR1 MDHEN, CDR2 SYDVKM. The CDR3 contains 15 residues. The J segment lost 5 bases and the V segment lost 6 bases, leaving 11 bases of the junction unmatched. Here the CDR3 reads CASSPPTSGFDEQYF. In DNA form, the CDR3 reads TGTGCCAGCAGCCCTCCAACTAGCGGGTTCGACGAGCAGTACTTC.

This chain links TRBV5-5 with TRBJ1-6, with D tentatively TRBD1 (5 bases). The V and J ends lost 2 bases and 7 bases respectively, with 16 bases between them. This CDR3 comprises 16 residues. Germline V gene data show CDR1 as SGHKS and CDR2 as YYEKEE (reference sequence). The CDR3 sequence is CASSFSLPGLNSPLHF. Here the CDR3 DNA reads TGTGCCAGCAGCTTTAGTCTCCCAGGGTTAAATTCACCCCTCCACTTT.

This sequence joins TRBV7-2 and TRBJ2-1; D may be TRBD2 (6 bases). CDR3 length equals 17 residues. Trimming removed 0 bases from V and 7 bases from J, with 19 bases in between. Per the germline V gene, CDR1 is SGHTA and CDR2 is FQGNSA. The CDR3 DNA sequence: TGTGCCAGCAGCTTAGCGCTAGGATCTAGCGAGAGAAATGAGCAGTTCTTC. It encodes CASSLALGSSERNEQFF. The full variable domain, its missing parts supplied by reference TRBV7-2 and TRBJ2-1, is GAGVSQSPSNKVTEKGKDVELRCDPISGHTALYWYRQSLGQGLEFLIYFQGNSAPDKSGLPSDRFSAERTGGSVSTLTIQRTQQEDSAVYLCASSLALGSSERNEQFFGPGTRLTVL.

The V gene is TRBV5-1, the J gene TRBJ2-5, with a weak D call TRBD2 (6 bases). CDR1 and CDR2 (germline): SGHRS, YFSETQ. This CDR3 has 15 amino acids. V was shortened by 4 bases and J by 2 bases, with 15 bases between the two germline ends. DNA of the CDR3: TGCGCCAGCAGCACGGAGGGGACTTTACAAGAGACCCAGTACTTC. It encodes CASSTEGTLQETQYF.

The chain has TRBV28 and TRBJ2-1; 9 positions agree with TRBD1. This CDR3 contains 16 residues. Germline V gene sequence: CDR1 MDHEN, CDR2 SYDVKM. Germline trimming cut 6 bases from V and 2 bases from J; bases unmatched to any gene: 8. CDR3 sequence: CASSQSGTGTYNEQFF. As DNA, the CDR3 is TGTGCCAGCAGCCAAAGCGGGACAGGGACCTACAATGAGCAGTTCTTC.

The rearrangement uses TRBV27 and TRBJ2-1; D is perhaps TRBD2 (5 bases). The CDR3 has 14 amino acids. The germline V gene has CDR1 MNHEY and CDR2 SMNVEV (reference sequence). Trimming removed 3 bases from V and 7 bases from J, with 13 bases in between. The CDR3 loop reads CASSFWVKRNEQFF. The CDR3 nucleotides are TGTGCCAGCAGTTTCTGGGTTAAGCGGAATGAGCAGTTCTTC.

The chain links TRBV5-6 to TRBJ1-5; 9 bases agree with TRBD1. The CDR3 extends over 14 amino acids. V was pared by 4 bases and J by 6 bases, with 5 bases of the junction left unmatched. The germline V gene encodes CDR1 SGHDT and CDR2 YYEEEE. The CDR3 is CASSRDRVGQPQHF. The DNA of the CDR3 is TGTGCCAGCAGCCGGGACAGGGTGGGTCAGCCCCAGCATTTT.

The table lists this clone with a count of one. CDR3 loop: CASRGGQRLYRRYYEQYF. In DNA form, the CDR3 reads TGTGCCAGCAGAGGGGGACAGCGACTCTACCGGCGGTATTACGAGCAGTACTTC. The gene calls are TRBV5-6 and TRBJ2-7; 7 bases are shared with TRBD1. CDR3 length: 18 amino acids. J gave up 4 bases and V 5 bases, and 21 bases lay outside the gene matches. Germline lookup yields CDR1 SGHDT and CDR2 YYEEEE.

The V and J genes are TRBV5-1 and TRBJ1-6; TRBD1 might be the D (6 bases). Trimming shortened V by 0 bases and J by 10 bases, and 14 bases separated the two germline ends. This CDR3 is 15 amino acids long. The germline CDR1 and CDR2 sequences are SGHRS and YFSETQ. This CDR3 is CASSLVRGKESPLHF. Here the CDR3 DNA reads TGCGCCAGCAGCTTGGTCAGGGGCAAGGAATCACCCCTCCACTTT.

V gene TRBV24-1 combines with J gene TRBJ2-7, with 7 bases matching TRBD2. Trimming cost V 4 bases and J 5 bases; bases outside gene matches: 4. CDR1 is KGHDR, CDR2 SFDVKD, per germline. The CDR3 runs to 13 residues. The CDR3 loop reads CATSDRLADEQYF. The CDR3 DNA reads TGTGCCACCAGTGACCGACTAGCCGACGAGCAGTACTTC.